The following is a T cell receptor beta chain sequence with its context. The target of this receptor is not known. Per-nucleotide qualities are absent, and no much larger clonotype sits a single base away. This specimen belongs to a study of T cell repertoires in cytomegalovirus infection (dated by TCRdb to the late 2010s). With respect to the entire study: Donor HLA type was relevant to the analysis, as public TCR beta signatures indicated carriage of CMV infection together with the matching HLA type. Overall results and qualifications from the work: The ex vivo response was dominated by HLA-C-restricted CMV-specific TCR beta clonotypes, and the single most frequent clonotype in two of eight donors was supplied by these HLA-C-restricted clonotypes. Carriers of CMV infection plus the relevant HLA type were discriminated by the cumulative frequency of public TCR beta family members in the study cohort and in an independent approximately 340-donor cohort.

The reads were generated on an Illumina HiSeq 1500. The public reads were reanalyzed by TCRdb: fastp trimming at Q25, MiXCR alignment, in-frame beta chains only. Every entry covers one CDR3 protein and lists the most common genes and DNA from its rows. The sample table holds about 530,000 distinct CDR3 sequences, of which less than 30% were seen once. Less than 15% of the sample is in the top ten clones. The germline V gene (reference sequence) gives CDR1 as LNHDA and CDR2 as SQIVND. V has 4 bases trimmed and J has 2 bases trimmed; junction bases matching no gene number 2. Reading from cysteine to phenylalanine, the CDR3 counts 13 amino acids. Kept here is only the CDR3 DNA, which spans 39 bases and is read in frame from base 1.

The chain is made from TRBV19 and TRBJ2-7; 7 nucleotides in the junction match TRBD1. Sequenced material: PBMCs. The TCR comes from a human donor in good health (CMV status not recorded). Some clones in this sample may be carry-over from other donors' samples. The DNA is TGTGCCAGTAGTAAGGGGACAGCCTACGAGCAGTACTTC. The encoded protein is CASSKGTAYEQYF.